What follows is one T cell receptor beta chain and its context. A much larger clone differs from this one at a single base, so this may be a read error. In the same sample, other DNA sequences code for this CDR3. The data were obtained in a study of shared clonotypes between healthy human individuals. Ten immunoSEQ deep assay plates were used to sequence unsorted PBMC DNA. Repertoires were generated with immunoSEQ multiplex PCR, while TCRdb's copy carries only in-frame clones and drops some. This table holds hundreds of thousands of clones, roughly four fifths found once. Germline CDR1 GTSNPN, CDR2 SVGIG (reference sequence). The CDR3 spans 11 residues. V was clipped by 0 bases and J by 4 bases, with 3 bases between them.

This chain connects TRBV30 to TRBJ1-2; D is unresolved. Sequencing input: PBMCs. The clonotype was recovered from a woman aged 40 to 50 in good health. Some clones in this sample may be carry-over from other donors' samples. The chain's CDR3 is CAWSVGYGYTF. CDR3 sequence (DNA): TGTGCCTGGAGTGTAGGCTATGGCTACACCTTC.